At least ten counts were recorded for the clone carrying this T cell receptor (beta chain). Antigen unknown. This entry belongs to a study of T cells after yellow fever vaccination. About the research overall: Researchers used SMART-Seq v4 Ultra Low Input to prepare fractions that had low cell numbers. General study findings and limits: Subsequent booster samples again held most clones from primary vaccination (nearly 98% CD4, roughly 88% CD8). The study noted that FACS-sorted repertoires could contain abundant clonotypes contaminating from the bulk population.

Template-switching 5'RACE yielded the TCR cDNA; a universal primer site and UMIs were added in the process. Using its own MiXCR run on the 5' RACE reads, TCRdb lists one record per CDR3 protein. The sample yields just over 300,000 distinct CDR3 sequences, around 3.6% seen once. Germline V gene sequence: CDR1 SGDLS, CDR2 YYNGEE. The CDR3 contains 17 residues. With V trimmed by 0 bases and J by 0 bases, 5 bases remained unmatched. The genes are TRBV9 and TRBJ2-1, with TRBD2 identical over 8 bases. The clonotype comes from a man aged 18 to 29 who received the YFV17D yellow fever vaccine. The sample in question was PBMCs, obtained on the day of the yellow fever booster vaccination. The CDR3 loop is CASSVAGSGGSYNEQFF. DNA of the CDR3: TGTGCCAGCAGCGTAGCAGGAAGCGGGGGCTCCTACAATGAGCAGTTCTTC. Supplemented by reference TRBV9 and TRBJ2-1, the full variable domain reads DSGVTQTPKHLITATGQRVTLRCSPRSGDLSVYWYQQSLDQGLQFLIQYYNGEERAKGNILERFSAQQFPDLHSELNLSSLELGDSALYFCASSVAGSGGSYNEQFFGPGTRLTVL.